This T cell receptor (beta chain) was found in a study of cytomegalovirus exposure and HLA in healthy donors. Study in general: Most donors, about 77% of approximately 400 genotyped, fell in the Caucasian-associated ancestry cluster.

Trimming at V came to 1 base and at J to 8 bases, leaving 8 bases not matched to a gene. The CDR3 length is 16 residues. Germline CDR1 is SGHTA and CDR2 is FQGNSA. The PCR ran on 60 Vbeta and 13 Jbeta primers. Clones were read by immunoSEQ multiplex PCR, and TCRdb kept only the in-frame ones, dropping some. Of about 140,000 clones in the sample, 70% to 80% were seen once. The V and J genes are TRBV7-2 and TRBJ1-2, with TRBD1 matching 12 bases. The receptor was isolated from a woman aged 45-65 years in good health and CMV-seronegative. Sequencing was done on a sample of PBMCs. The CDR3 protein is CASSLDSGQGAKGYTF. For the CDR3, the DNA is TGTGCCAGCAGCTTAGACTCGGGACAGGGGGCAAAAGGCTACACCTTC.